The next 21 T cell receptor beta chains were all read from a single sample in a study of T-cell memory formation after mild COVID-19. Using its own MiXCR run on the 5' RACE reads, TCRdb lists one record per CDR3 protein. The sample has about 450,000 distinct CDR3 sequences; about 25% are singletons. The source material was PBMCs or a T cell subset sorted from them (not recorded which). The receptor set was obtained from an adult woman who had mild COVID-19 (a few samples of this study predate the infection). Cell type and time point are not known.

In its sample, this clonotype is medium-sized. The chain has TRBV5-1 and TRBJ2-2, with a possible D match to TRBD1 (5 bases). CDR1 SGHRS and CDR2 YFSETQ come from the germline V gene. V lost 4 bases, J lost 0 bases, and 16 bases lay in between. This CDR3 has 17 amino acids. The CDR3 loop is CASSKGHRDPNTGELFF. The DNA for the CDR3 is TGCGCCAGCAGCAAGGGGCACAGAGATCCGAACACCGGGGAGCTGTTTTTT.

This clonotype was picked up a small number of times. The V gene is TRBV6-2 or TRBV6-3, the J gene TRBJ2-4; 7 bases match TRBD2. Germline-derived CDR1 and CDR2 are MNHEY and SVGEGT. This CDR3 is built from 18 residues. Losses at the gene ends were 0 bases for V and 1 base for J; bases not matched to a gene: 9. As DNA, the CDR3 is TGTGCCAGCAGTTACTCGAAGCGGGGCGATGGGGCCAAAAACATTCAGTACTTC. Protein sequence: CASSYSKRGDGAKNIQYF.

This clonotype was found a few times. V is TRBV25-1 and J is TRBJ1-1; tentative D call: TRBD1 (6 bases). This CDR3 is built from 15 residues. In germline, CDR1 is MGHDK, CDR2 SYGVNS. V lost 7 bases to trimming and J lost 4 bases, with 19 bases between them. DNA of the CDR3: TGTGCCAGCACCGATGGGGGGGCGGGTGGCACTGAAGCTTTCTTT. As protein: CASTDGGAGGTEAFF.

The chain uses TRBV9 and TRBJ2-1; D is tentatively TRBD1 or TRBD2 (5 bases each). The V and J ends lost 0 bases and 4 bases respectively, with 8 bases between them. The CDR3 length is 14 residues. Germline-derived CDR1 and CDR2 are SGDLS and YYNGEE. The CDR3 DNA sequence: TGTGCCAGCAGCGTAGAGGGACGTTACAATGAGCAGTTCTTC. Amino acid sequence: CASSVEGRYNEQFF.

The CDR3 region is CAWSEGSYGYTF. CDR3 nucleotide sequence: TGTGCCTGGAGTGAGGGGTCCTATGGCTACACCTTC. The rearrangement uses TRBV30 and TRBJ1-2; maybe TRBD1 (5 bases). Per the germline V gene, CDR1 is GTSNPN and CDR2 is SVGIG (reference sequence). This CDR3 has 12 residues. The V end lost 1 base, the J end lost 4 bases, and 7 bases lay between the germline ends.

This chain connects TRBV7-8 to TRBJ1-5; possibly TRBD1 for D (5 bases). V was cut by 5 bases and J by 9 bases, with 20 bases left in between. This CDR3 region has 15 residues. Germline CDR1 SGHVS, CDR2 FQNEAQ. Here the CDR3 reads CASSLPAGPLRPQHF. For the CDR3, the DNA is TGTGCCAGCAGCCTTCCGGCGGGACCTCTGCGGCCCCAGCATTTT.

The chain couples TRBV2 to TRBJ1-2, with D perhaps TRBD1 (5 bases). Trimming cost V 4 bases and J 14 bases, with 17 bases left between them. Germline V CDR1 and CDR2: SNHLY, FYNNEI. CDR3 size: 12 residues. The CDR3, as DNA: TGTGCCAGCAGTGCGCGTCTGGGCGGGGGGACCTTC. As protein: CASSARLGGGTF.

For this clonotype: The germline gene is not matched at one end of the junction; a read error may be the cause. The V and J genes are TRBV12-3 or TRBV12-4 and TRBJ2-2, with D perhaps TRBD2 (5 bases). This CDR3 comprises 14 residues. The CDR3, as DNA: TGTGCCAGCAGTTTTGGAATTAACACCGGGGAGCTGATTTTT. This gives the protein CASSFGINTGELIF.

The V and J genes are TRBV10-3 and TRBJ2-7; the D is unclear. The V and J ends lost 0 bases and 6 bases respectively, with 3 bases between them. The germline V gene encodes CDR1 ENHRY and CDR2 SYGVKD. This CDR3 comprises 11 residues. CDR3 coding DNA: TGTGCCATCAGTGAGTCACGCGAGCAGTACTTC. Translating gives CAISESREQYF.

This clonotype occurred a few times. This chain joins TRBV19 and TRBJ2-1; unclear D gene. The CDR3 spans 11 residues. Trimming cost V 5 bases and J 8 bases, with 7 bases left between them. The germline V gene has CDR1 LNHDA and CDR2 SQIVND (reference sequence). CDR3 amino acids: CASSERHEQFF. The CDR3 region has the DNA TGTGCCAGTAGTGAGAGGCATGAGCAGTTCTTC.

The rearrangement joins TRBV7-9 to TRBJ2-1; D gene uncertain. The germline gives CDR1 SEHNR, CDR2 FQNEAQ (reference sequence). The V gene lost 5 bases and the J gene lost 7 bases, with 12 bases spanning the gap. This CDR3 contains 13 residues. The DNA for the CDR3 is TGTGCCAGCAGCCGCCCCTCGGGTAATGAGCAGTTCTTC. It codes for CASSRPSGNEQFF.

The chain links TRBV6-1 to TRBJ1-1, with 9 bases aligning to TRBD1. Germline V gives CDR1 MNHNS, CDR2 SASEGT. The V and J ends lost 4 bases and 0 bases, in that order; junction bases with no gene match: 12. This CDR3 has 18 amino acids. CDR3 DNA sequence: TGTGCCAGCAGTGGGGGTTCCCGGGACAGGGAGGTGAACACTGAAGCTTTCTTT. This codes for CASSGGSRDREVNTEAFF.

This clonotype appeared many times. The gene calls are TRBV6-2 or TRBV6-3 and TRBJ2-4; 9 bases are a match to TRBD2. The germline V gene has CDR1 MNHEY and CDR2 SVGEGT. V dropped 10 bases and J dropped 1; count of bases not matched to a gene: 11. The CDR3 consists of 16 residues. CDR3 coding DNA: TGTGCCACAGGGGGTAGCGGGAGTGTCGCCAAAAACATTCAGTACTTC. This sequence encodes CATGGSGSVAKNIQYF.

This clonotype has only a few counts. V gene TRBV11-3 combines with J gene TRBJ2-1; D unclear. The CDR3 covers 11 residues. Trimming left V 5 bases short and J 6 bases short, with 5 bases between. Germline loops: CDR1 SGHNT, CDR2 YENEEA. The CDR3 DNA is TGTGCCAGCAGCCAGACCAATGAGCAGTTCTTC. Amino acids: CASSQTNEQFF.

This clonotype has a single count. This chain links TRBV12-3 or TRBV12-4 with TRBJ2-4; D gene ambiguous. The V and J ends lost 6 bases and 5 bases respectively, with 17 bases between them. The CDR3 extends over 15 amino acids. In DNA form, the CDR3 reads TGTGCCAGCAGCCACGAGCAGGACGGACAAAACATTCAGTACTTC. Protein: CASSHEQDGQNIQYF.

The rearrangement uses TRBV24-1 and TRBJ1-2; 11 nucleotides align to TRBD1. V trimming: 2 bases; J trimming: 8 bases; junction bases outside the gene matches: 9. The CDR3 extends over 16 amino acids. Germline V gene data show CDR1 as KGHDR and CDR2 as SFDVKD. The chain's CDR3 is CATSDYGQGASVGYTF. The CDR3 DNA reads TGTGCCACCAGTGATTACGGACAGGGGGCATCGGTCGGCTACACCTTC.

This clonotype has more than one count but fewer than ten. V usage is TRBV29-1 and J usage is TRBJ2-7, with D unresolved. This CDR3 region has 11 residues. V lost 4 bases and J 4 bases, leaving 8 bases between the germline ends. Germline CDR1 and CDR2: SQVTM and ANQGSEA. CDR3 loop: CSVGGGYEQYF. The CDR3 DNA sequence: TGCAGCGTTGGAGGCGGTTACGAGCAGTACTTC.

As concerns this clonotype: It may be a read error: a sequence one base away is much more abundant. J is TRBJ2-7 and V is TRBV7-2; TRBD2 matches at 7 bases. The ends lost 5 bases at V and 3 bases at J; junction bases unmatched: 10. The germline V gene has CDR1 SGHTA and CDR2 FQGNSA. The CDR3 is 15 amino acids. The CDR3 spells CASSVHQGGGYEQYF. The CDR3 bases are TGTGCCAGCAGCGTACATCAGGGCGGGGGCTACGAGCAGTACTTC. Variable domain in full (rest from reference TRBV7-2 and TRBJ2-7): GAGVSQSPSNKVTEKGKDVELRCDPISGHTALYWYRQSLGQGLEFLIYFQGNSAPDKSGLPSDRFSAERTGGSVSTLTIQRTQQEDSAVYLCASSVHQGGGYEQYFGPGTRLTVT.

This rearrangement joins TRBV9 to TRBJ2-1, with D possibly TRBD2 on 6 matching bases. The V gene's germline CDR1 is SGDLS and CDR2 YYNGEE. V lost 4 bases, J lost 4 bases, and 15 bases lay in between. The CDR3 extends over 15 amino acids. The CDR3 nucleotides are TGTGCCAGCAGCCCCCGCCTAGCGAAATACAATGAGCAGTTCTTC. Its protein product is CASSPRLAKYNEQFF.

V and J are TRBV12-3 or TRBV12-4 and TRBJ2-5; no reliable D call. This CDR3 has 13 amino acids. V was shortened by 7 bases and J by 5 bases, with 14 bases between the two germline ends. The CDR3 DNA sequence: TGTGCCAGCACCAACAGTACCGTGGAGACCCAGTACTTC. Translating gives CASTNSTVETQYF.

The V gene is TRBV5-1, the J gene TRBJ2-7, with 7 bases fitting TRBD1. The trim removed 2 bases at V and 3 bases at J, leaving 5 bases unmatched. This CDR3 has 14 residues. Germline V lookup: CDR1 SGHRS, CDR2 YFSETQ. CDR3: CASSLETGNYEQYF. CDR3 sequence (DNA): TGCGCCAGCAGCTTAGAGACAGGGAACTACGAGCAGTACTTC.